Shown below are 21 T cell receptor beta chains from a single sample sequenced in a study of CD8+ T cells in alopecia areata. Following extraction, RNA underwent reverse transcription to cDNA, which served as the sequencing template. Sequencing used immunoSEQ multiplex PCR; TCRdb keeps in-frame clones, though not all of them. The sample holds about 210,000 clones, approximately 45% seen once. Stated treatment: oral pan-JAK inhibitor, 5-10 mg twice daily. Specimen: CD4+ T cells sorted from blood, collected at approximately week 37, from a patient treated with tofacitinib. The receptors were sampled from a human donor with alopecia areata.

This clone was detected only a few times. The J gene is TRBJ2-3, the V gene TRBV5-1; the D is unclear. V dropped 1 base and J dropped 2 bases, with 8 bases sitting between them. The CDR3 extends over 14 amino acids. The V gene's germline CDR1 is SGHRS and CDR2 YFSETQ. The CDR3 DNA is TGCGCCAGCAGCTTGCACAGATACACAGATACGCAGTATTTT. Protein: CASSLHRYTDTQYF.

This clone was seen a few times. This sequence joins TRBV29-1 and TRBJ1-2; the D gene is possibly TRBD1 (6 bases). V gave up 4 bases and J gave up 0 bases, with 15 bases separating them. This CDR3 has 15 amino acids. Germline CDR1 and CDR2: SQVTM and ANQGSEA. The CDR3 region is CSVGTPQGPNYGYTF. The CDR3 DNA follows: TGCAGCGTTGGAACCCCACAGGGTCCTAACTATGGCTACACCTTC.

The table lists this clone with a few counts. The CDR3 is CASSQTRGETQYF. The DNA for the CDR3 is TGCGCCAGCAGCCAGACTCGAGGCGAGACCCAGTACTTC. This chain uses TRBV4-1 with TRBJ2-5; D is unresolved. The CDR3 is 13 amino acids. Trimming stripped 3 bases from V and 5 bases from J, with 10 bases between. Germline V CDR1 and CDR2: MGHRA, YSYEKL.

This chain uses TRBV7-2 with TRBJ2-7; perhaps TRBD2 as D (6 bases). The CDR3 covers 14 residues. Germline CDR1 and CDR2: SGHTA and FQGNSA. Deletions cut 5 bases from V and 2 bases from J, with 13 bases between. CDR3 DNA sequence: TGTGCCAGCAGCGTTAGACTAGGCCCCTACGAGCAGTACTTC. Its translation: CASSVRLGPYEQYF. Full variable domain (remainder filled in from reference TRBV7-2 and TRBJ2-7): GAGVSQSPSNKVTEKGKDVELRCDPISGHTALYWYRQSLGQGLEFLIYFQGNSAPDKSGLPSDRFSAERTGGSVSTLTIQRTQQEDSAVYLCASSVRLGPYEQYFGPGTRLTVT.

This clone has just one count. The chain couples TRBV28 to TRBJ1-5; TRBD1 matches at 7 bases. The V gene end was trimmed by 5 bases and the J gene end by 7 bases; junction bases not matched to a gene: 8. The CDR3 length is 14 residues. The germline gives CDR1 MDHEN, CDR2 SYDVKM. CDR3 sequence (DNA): TGTGCCAGCAGTAAAGAACAGGGGACCCAGCCCCAGCATTTT. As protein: CASSKEQGTQPQHF.

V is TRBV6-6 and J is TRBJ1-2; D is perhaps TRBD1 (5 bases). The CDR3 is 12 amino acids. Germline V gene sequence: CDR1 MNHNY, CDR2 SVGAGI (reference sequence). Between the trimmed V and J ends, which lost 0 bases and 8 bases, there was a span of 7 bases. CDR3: CASSYSRDGYTF. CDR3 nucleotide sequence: TGTGCCAGCAGTTACTCCAGGGACGGCTACACCTTC.

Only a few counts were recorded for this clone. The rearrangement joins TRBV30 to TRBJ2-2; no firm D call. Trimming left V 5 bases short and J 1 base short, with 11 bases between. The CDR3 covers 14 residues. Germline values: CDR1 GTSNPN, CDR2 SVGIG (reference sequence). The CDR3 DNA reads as TGTGCCTGGCAAGCGAATTTGAACACCGGGGAGCTGTTTTTT. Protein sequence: CAWQANLNTGELFF.

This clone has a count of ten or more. This chain's CDR3 is CASSAGRTTEAFF. The CDR3 coding sequence is TGTGCCAGCAGCGCGGGCAGGACGACTGAAGCTTTCTTT. V is TRBV7-2 and J is TRBJ1-1; D unclear. V gave up 5 bases and J gave up 5 bases, with 12 bases separating them. The CDR3 covers 13 residues. From germline, CDR1 is SGHTA and CDR2 FQGNSA.

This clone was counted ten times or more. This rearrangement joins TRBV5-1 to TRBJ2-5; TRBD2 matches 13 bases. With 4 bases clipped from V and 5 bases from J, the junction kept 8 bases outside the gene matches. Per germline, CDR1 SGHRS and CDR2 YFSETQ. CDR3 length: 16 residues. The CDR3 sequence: CASSRQLAGGEETQYF. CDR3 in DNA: TGCGCCAGCAGCCGACAACTAGCGGGAGGGGAGGAGACCCAGTACTTC.

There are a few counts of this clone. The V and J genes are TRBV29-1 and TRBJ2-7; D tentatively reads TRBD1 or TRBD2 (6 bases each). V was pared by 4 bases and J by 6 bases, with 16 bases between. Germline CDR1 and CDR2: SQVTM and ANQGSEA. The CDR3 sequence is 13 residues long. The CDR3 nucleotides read TGCAGCGTTGGTGCTAGGGGGGTTATCGAGCAGTACTTC. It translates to CSVGARGVIEQYF.

The CDR3 bases are TGCGCCAGCAGCTTGGGGACTTTTCACGAGCAGTACTTC. Translated: CASSLGTFHEQYF. The chain joins TRBV5-1 to TRBJ2-7; a possible D gene is TRBD2 (5 bases). The CDR3 is 13 residues long. V shed 0 bases and J shed 5 bases, with 9 bases lying between them. Germline V CDR1 and CDR2: SGHRS, YFSETQ.

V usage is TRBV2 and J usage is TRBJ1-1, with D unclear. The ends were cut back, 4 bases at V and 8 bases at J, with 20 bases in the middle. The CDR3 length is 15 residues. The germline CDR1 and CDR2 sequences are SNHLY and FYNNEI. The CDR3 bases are TGTGCCAGCAGTGGCGGTTACAGCAGACAAAAAGAAGCTTTCTTT. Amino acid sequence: CASSGGYSRQKEAFF.

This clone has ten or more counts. CDR3 region: CASSYTKGDTGELFF. CDR3 nucleotides: TGTGCCAGCAGTTACACCAAGGGGGACACCGGGGAGCTGTTTTTT. V and J are TRBV6-6 and TRBJ2-2, with D possibly matching TRBD1 (6 bases). The CDR3 has 15 amino acids. V gave up 2 bases and J gave up 3 bases, with 10 bases separating them. CDR1 and CDR2 from the germline V gene are MNHNY and SVGAGI (reference sequence).

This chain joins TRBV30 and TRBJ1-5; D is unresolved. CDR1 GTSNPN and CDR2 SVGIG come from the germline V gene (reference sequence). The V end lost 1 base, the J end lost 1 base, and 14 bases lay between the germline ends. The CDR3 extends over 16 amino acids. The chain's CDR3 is CAWSGGGLTSNQPQHF. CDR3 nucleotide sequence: TGTGCCTGGAGTGGGGGAGGGTTAACAAGCAATCAGCCCCAGCATTTT.

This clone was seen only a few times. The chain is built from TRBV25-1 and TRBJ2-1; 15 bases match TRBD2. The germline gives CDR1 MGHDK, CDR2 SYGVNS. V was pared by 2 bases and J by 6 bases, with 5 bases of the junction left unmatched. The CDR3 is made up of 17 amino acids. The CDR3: CASSERGLAGGFNEQFF. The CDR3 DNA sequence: TGTGCCAGCAGTGAACGGGGACTAGCGGGAGGATTCAATGAGCAGTTCTTC. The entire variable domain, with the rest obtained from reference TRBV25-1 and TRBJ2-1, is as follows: EADIYQTPRYLVIGTGKKITLECSQTMGHDKMYWYQQDPGMELHLIHYSYGVNSTEKGDLSSESTVSRIRTEHFPLTLESARPSHTSQYLCASSERGLAGGFNEQFFGPGTRLTVL.

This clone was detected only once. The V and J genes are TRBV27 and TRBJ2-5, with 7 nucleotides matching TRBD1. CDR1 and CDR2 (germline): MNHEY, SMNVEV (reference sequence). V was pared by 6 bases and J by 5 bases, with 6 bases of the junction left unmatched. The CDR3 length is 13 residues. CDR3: CASRRTGRETQYF. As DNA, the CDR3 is TGTGCCAGCAGAAGGACAGGCCGGGAGACCCAGTACTTC.

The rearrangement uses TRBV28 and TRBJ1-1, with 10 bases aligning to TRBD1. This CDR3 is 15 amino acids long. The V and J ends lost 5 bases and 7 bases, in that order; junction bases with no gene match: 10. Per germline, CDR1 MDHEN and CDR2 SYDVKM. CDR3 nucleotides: TGTGCCAGCAGTCGATCGGGACAGGGGAGTAATGAAGCTTTCTTT. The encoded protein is CASSRSGQGSNEAFF.

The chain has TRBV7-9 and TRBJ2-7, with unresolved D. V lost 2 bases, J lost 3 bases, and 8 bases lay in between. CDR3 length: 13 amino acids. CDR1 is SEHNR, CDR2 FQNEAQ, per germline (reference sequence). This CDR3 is CASSLSNSYEQYF. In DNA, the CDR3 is TGTGCCAGCAGCTTATCAAACAGCTACGAGCAGTACTTC.

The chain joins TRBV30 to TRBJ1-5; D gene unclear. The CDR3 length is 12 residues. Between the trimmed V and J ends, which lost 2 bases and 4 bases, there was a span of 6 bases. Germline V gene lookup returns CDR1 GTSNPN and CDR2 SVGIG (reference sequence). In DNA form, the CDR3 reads TGTGCCTGGAGTTCCGTAAATCAGCCCCAGCATTTT. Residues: CAWSSVNQPQHF.

The CDR3 DNA is TGTGCCTGGAGTGTAGGTAGCGGGCGCTACGAGCAGTACTTC. It is translated as CAWSVGSGRYEQYF. J is TRBJ2-7 and V is TRBV30, with 7 positions matching TRBD2. There are 14 residues in the CDR3. J was trimmed by 3 bases and V by 0 bases; bases with no gene match: 5. The germline V gene encodes CDR1 GTSNPN and CDR2 SVGIG (reference sequence).

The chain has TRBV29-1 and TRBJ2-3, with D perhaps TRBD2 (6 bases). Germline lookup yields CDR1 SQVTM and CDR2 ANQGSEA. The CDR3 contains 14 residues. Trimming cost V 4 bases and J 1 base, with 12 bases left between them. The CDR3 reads CSVGSSVGTDTQYF. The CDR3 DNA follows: TGCAGCGTTGGGTCTAGCGTGGGCACAGATACGCAGTATTTT.